This T cell receptor beta chain was recorded in a study of cytotoxic CD8 clonotypes in ibrutinib-treated CLL. Study in general: Across the patients, about a dozen were relapsed/refractory, around 16 treatment-naive and some 17 IGHV unmutated.

Profiling relied on immunoSEQ multiplex PCR, and the TCRdb table lists in-frame clones only, not all of them. In the table there are 300,000 to 400,000 clones, roughly 70% of which are singletons. Cryopreserved PBMCs yielded approximately 2 micrograms of genomic DNA for TCR beta libraries. The CDR3 contains 16 residues. Germline V gives CDR1 SGHAT, CDR2 FQNNGV. The trim removed 2 bases at V and 2 bases at J, leaving 8 bases unmatched. The rearrangement joins TRBV11-2 to TRBJ2-7, with 8 bases fitting TRBD2. The sequences come from PBMCs, collected after 36 months of ibrutinib treatment. This receptor was identified in a human donor with chronic lymphocytic leukemia. DNA for the CDR3: TGTGCCAGCAGCTTAACTACTAGCGGAATTACCTACGAGCAGTACTTC. It translates to CASSLTTSGITYEQYF.